This TCR beta chain was identified during a study of blood T cell repertoires in COVID-19. About the research overall: Sites in the United States, Italy and Spain provided acute and convalescent COVID-19 samples.

The protocol was immunoSEQ multiplex PCR, while the TCRdb copy is restricted to in-frame clones and leaves out a portion. This sample has about 190,000 clones, with about 78% found just once. From germline, CDR1 is SGHRS and CDR2 YFSETQ. The CDR3 covers 14 residues. J lost 1 base, V lost 4 bases, and 2 bases had no gene match. The TCR originated in a woman in her 50s who had recovered from COVID-19. The chain joins TRBV5-1 to TRBJ1-1, with 9 bases aligning to TRBD1. The sequenced sample consisted of PBMCs or T cells enriched from blood (not recorded which). The CDR3 spells CASSVGQGNTEAFF. CDR3 DNA: TGCGCCAGCAGCGTGGGACAGGGGAACACTGAAGCTTTCTTT.